The rows below give T cell receptor beta chains drawn from one sample of a study of T cell responses to AZD1222 COVID-19 vaccine. The table came from immunoSEQ multiplex PCR; TCRdb's copy has only in-frame clones and leaves some out. In the table there are about 130,000 clones, 80% to 90% of which are singletons. This sample comprised peripheral blood, obtained on day 0 of MenACWY control vaccination. The receptors shown here come from an adult in good health. Both conserved end residues are part of each CDR3. D genes are given only for firm matches. Some rows mark clone size as missing; the rest say once, few, many or name a class of expanded clone.

d_call: TRBD1; v_call: TRBV7-8; clone_size: NA; j_call: TRBJ1-2; cdr3_aa: CASSALTTGGHGYTF; cdr3_nt: TGTGCCAGCAGCGCATTAACGACAGGGGGTCATGGCTACACCTTC
d_call: NA; v_call: TRBV19; clone_size: once; j_call: TRBJ1-5; cdr3_aa: CASTTGRGSYSNQPQHF; cdr3_nt: TGTGCCAGTACCACCGGACGAGGAAGTTATAGCAATCAGCCCCAGCATTTT
d_call: NA; v_call: TRBV3-1/TRBV3-2; clone_size: NA; j_call: TRBJ1-6; cdr3_aa: CASSQAGHSLHF; cdr3_nt: TGTGCCAGCAGCCAAGCTGGGCACAGCCTCCACTTT
d_call: NA; v_call: TRBV2; clone_size: NA; j_call: TRBJ1-1; cdr3_aa: CASRSSRDSFNTEAFF; cdr3_nt: TGTGCCAGCAGAAGTTCTCGGGACTCCTTCAACACTGAAGCTTTCTTT
d_call: NA; v_call: TRBV5-1; clone_size: once; j_call: TRBJ1-4; cdr3_aa: CASSRTVNEKLFF; cdr3_nt: TGCGCCAGCAGTCGGACAGTTAATGAAAAACTGTTTTTT
d_call: NA; v_call: TRBV27; clone_size: NA; j_call: TRBJ2-2; cdr3_aa: CASARDIFTGELFF; cdr3_nt: TGTGCCAGCGCCAGGGACATCTTCACCGGGGAGCTGTTTTTT
d_call: NA; v_call: TRBV19; clone_size: NA; j_call: TRBJ1-2; cdr3_aa: CASRTENMGGYTF; cdr3_nt: TGTGCCAGTAGAACAGAGAACATGGGTGGCTACACCTTC
d_call: TRBD2; v_call: TRBV6-4; clone_size: few; j_call: TRBJ2-1; cdr3_aa: CASSPSAGGNEQFF; cdr3_nt: TGTGCCAGCAGTCCCTCGGCGGGGGGGAATGAGCAGTTCTTC
d_call: TRBD1; v_call: TRBV18; clone_size: NA; j_call: TRBJ1-6; cdr3_aa: CASSPDRGNSPLHF; cdr3_nt: TGTGCCAGCTCACCAGACAGGGGAAATTCACCCCTCCACTTT
d_call: TRBD2; v_call: TRBV5-1; clone_size: NA; j_call: TRBJ2-1; cdr3_aa: CASSPLLAGGPSYNEQFF; cdr3_nt: TGCGCCAGCAGCCCCCTCCTAGCGGGAGGGCCGTCCTACAATGAGCAGTTCTTC
d_call: TRBD1; v_call: TRBV19; clone_size: NA; j_call: TRBJ1-1; cdr3_aa: CASSIRGQKYTEAFF; cdr3_nt: TGTGCCAGTAGTATAAGGGGGCAGAAGTACACTGAAGCTTTCTTT
d_call: TRBD2; v_call: TRBV5-1; clone_size: NA; j_call: TRBJ2-1; cdr3_aa: CASSGRNSGRGDNEQFF; cdr3_nt: TGCGCCAGCAGCGGGAGGAACAGCGGGAGAGGCGACAATGAGCAGTTCTTC
d_call: NA; v_call: TRBV9; clone_size: NA; j_call: TRBJ2-7; cdr3_aa: CASSVDFSYEQYF; cdr3_nt: TGTGCCAGCAGCGTGGACTTTTCCTACGAGCAGTACTTC
d_call: TRBD1; v_call: TRBV24-1; clone_size: NA; j_call: TRBJ2-7; cdr3_aa: CATSETGTGGVYEQYF; cdr3_nt: TGTGCCACCAGTGAAACCGGGACAGGGGGCGTATACGAGCAGTACTTC
d_call: NA; v_call: TRBV24-1; clone_size: NA; j_call: TRBJ2-1; cdr3_aa: CATSPSGSYNEQFF; cdr3_nt: TGTGCCACCAGTCCCAGCGGCTCCTACAATGAGCAGTTCTTC
d_call: NA; v_call: TRBV4-1; clone_size: NA; j_call: TRBJ2-2; cdr3_aa: CASSHAAMTSELFF; cdr3_nt: TGCGCCAGCAGCCACGCGGCGATGACTAGTGAGCTGTTTTTT
d_call: NA; v_call: TRBV27; clone_size: NA; j_call: TRBJ2-7; cdr3_aa: CASSLFPGGGYEQYF; cdr3_nt: TGTGCCAGCAGTTTATTCCCCGGGGGAGGTTACGAGCAGTACTTC
d_call: TRBD2; v_call: TRBV4-2; clone_size: NA; j_call: TRBJ2-1; cdr3_aa: CASSQSGTSGFYEQFF; cdr3_nt: TGTGCCAGCAGCCAGTCCGGGACTAGCGGGTTCTATGAGCAGTTCTTC
d_call: TRBD2; v_call: TRBV28; clone_size: NA; j_call: TRBJ2-7; cdr3_aa: CASSLSSGGSYEQYF; cdr3_nt: TGTGCCAGCAGTTTATCTAGCGGAGGATCCTACGAGCAGTACTTC
d_call: NA; v_call: TRBV28; clone_size: NA; j_call: TRBJ2-7; cdr3_aa: CASSLSPGSSYEQYF; cdr3_nt: TGTGCCAGCAGTTTATCGCCGGGGAGCTCCTACGAGCAGTACTTC
d_call: NA; v_call: TRBV25-1; clone_size: few; j_call: TRBJ1-2; cdr3_aa: CASSESPGDGYTF; cdr3_nt: TGTGCCAGCAGTGAGTCACCAGGGGATGGCTACACCTTC
d_call: NA; v_call: TRBV5-1; clone_size: NA; j_call: TRBJ1-1; cdr3_aa: CASSLGGVEAFF; cdr3_nt: TGCGCCAGCAGCTTGGGTGGGGTTGAAGCTTTCTTT
d_call: NA; v_call: TRBV19; clone_size: NA; j_call: TRBJ2-4; cdr3_aa: CASSILDIQYF; cdr3_nt: TGTGCCAGTAGTATTCTGGACATTCAGTACTTC
d_call: TRBD2; v_call: TRBV9; clone_size: NA; j_call: TRBJ2-3; cdr3_aa: CASSELAGRADTQYF; cdr3_nt: TGTGCCAGCAGCGAGTTAGCGGGAAGGGCAGATACGCAGTATTTT
d_call: TRBD1; v_call: TRBV19; clone_size: many; j_call: TRBJ1-1; cdr3_aa: CASMTGATEAFF; cdr3_nt: TGTGCCAGTATGACAGGGGCCACTGAAGCTTTCTTT
d_call: NA; v_call: TRBV5-6; clone_size: NA; j_call: TRBJ2-4; cdr3_aa: CASSLRQLKNIQYF; cdr3_nt: TGTGCCAGCAGCTTACGTCAGCTCAAAAACATTCAGTACTTC